This T cell receptor (beta chain) emerged from a study of blood T cell repertoires in COVID-19. Participant ages covered about 18 to 100 years across 20 to 30 US areas. Participant-reported clinical history was the basis for cohort assignment. Unmatched junction bases numbered 14, after V lost 8 bases and J lost 5 bases. The germline CDR1 and CDR2 sequences are SNHLY and FYNNEI. The CDR3 runs 15 residues. Original handling: Estimation of nucleated cell counts relied on the amplification of reference gene primers. Sequencing used immunoSEQ multiplex PCR; TCRdb keeps in-frame clones, though not all of them. V, J and clone size are those of that table, while D and trimming were read from the DNA. The sample lists 280,000 or so clones; over 75% were seen once.

The source material was PBMCs or T cells enriched from blood (not recorded which). The chain uses TRBV2 and TRBJ1-1; TRBD1 matches 7 bases. This receptor was obtained from a man younger than 45 who had recovered from COVID-19. Here the CDR3 reads CASSDRADLWTEAFF. The CDR3 bases are TGTGCCAGCTCCGACAGGGCCGATCTGTGGACTGAAGCTTTCTTT.